These 30 T cell receptor delta chains came from one sample sequenced in a study of gamma-delta chains in newborns, infants, children. TCRdb made new clone calls on the reads using CATT. The table has approximately 12,000 delta-chain clones, 8.5% to 9% seen once. The material sequenced was blood. Receptors were obtained from a child who was a newborn, infant or young child, either healthy, febrile or measles-vaccinated (not recorded which).

A few counts support this clone. The V and J genes are TRDV1 and TRDJ1; 12 nucleotides align to TRDD3. The CDR3 is 17 amino acids. V lost 4 bases to trimming and J lost 2 bases; unmatched junction nucleotides: 8. CDR1 is TSWWSYY, CDR2 QGS, per germline. This CDR3 reads CALGALLGDTCTDKLIF. The CDR3 coding sequence is TGTGCTCTTGGGGCTTTACTGGGGGATACTTGTACCGATAAACTCATCTTT.

This clone was picked up a small number of times. A read error is possible here, since a much larger clone lies one base away. The genes are TRDV2 and TRDJ1, with 11 bases lining up with TRDD3. Germline V lookup: CDR1 GEAIGNYY, CDR2 EKD. The CDR3 contains 16 residues. Losses at the gene ends were 4 bases for V and 4 bases for J; bases not matched to a gene: 10. Here the CDR3 DNA reads TGTGCCTGTGAGCGACTGGGGGATATAGCCTACGATAAACTCATCTTT. Translating it yields CACERLGDIAYDKLIF.

This clone showed up just a few times. Because the CDR3's place on the DNA is in doubt, the DNA is left out and the CDR3 is given as listed by TCRdb. V usage is TRDV2 and J usage is TRDJ1. Germline V gives CDR1 GEAIGNYY, CDR2 EKD. The CDR3 length is 16 residues, termini included. The CDR3 here is CACDPLFPHLEQELIF.

The chain combines TRDV2 with TRDJ1, with D possibly being TRDD3 (6 bases). No J gene was available from TCRdb, and it was assigned here by a germline match of the DNA. With 2 bases removed from V and 0 bases from J, the gap between germline ends came to 21 bases. The germline V gene has CDR1 GEAIGNYY and CDR2 EKD. The CDR3 has 18 residues. CDR3: CACDKVGGPGEYTDKLIF. CDR3 coding DNA: TGTGCCTGTGACAAAGTGGGCGGTCCGGGGGAGTACACCGATAAACTCATCTTT.

The V call is TRDV1, the J call TRDJ1, with a possible D match to TRDD2 (9 bases). V was trimmed by 0 bases and J by 4 bases, leaving 39 bases between them. The germline gives CDR1 TSWWSYY, CDR2 QGS. The CDR3 is 24 amino acids. CDR3 sequence reads: CALGELLSSGPSYPVLGGFDKLIF. The CDR3 region has the DNA TGTGCTCTTGGGGAACTTTTATCCTCCGGGCCTTCCTACCCTGTACTGGGGGGATTCGATAAACTCATCTTT.

The J gene is TRDJ1; the V gene was not called; the tabulated D call, TRDD3, remains unverified against the DNA. This CDR3 is built from 15 residues. CDR3 bases: TGTGCCTGTGACATCTGGGGATCCCTCGGCGATAAACTCATCTTT. Amino acids: CACDIWGSLGDKLIF.

This clone was picked up one time. The chain joins TRAV29/DV5 to TRDJ1, with 9 positions matching TRDD2. No J gene is reported in TCRdb; it was inferred here by comparing the DNA with germline. V gave up 4 bases and J gave up 2 bases; unmatched junction bases: 27. The CDR3 runs 21 residues. Germline V lookup: CDR1 NSMFDY, CDR2 ISSIKDK. CDR3 sequence reads: CAAWGLPTFAGTGGGTDKLIF. The CDR3 DNA is TGTGCAGCATGGGGCCTTCCTACATTTGCGGGTACTGGCGGGGGAACCGATAAACTCATCTTT.

The V gene is TRDV2, the J gene TRDJ1; 12 positions agree with TRDD3. With 3 bases clipped from V and 1 base from J, the junction kept 8 bases outside the gene matches. This CDR3 spans 17 amino acids. The V gene's germline CDR1 is GEAIGNYY and CDR2 EKD. The CDR3 sequence is CACDALLGDTTTDKLIF. CDR3 bases: TGTGCCTGTGACGCTTTACTGGGGGATACAACCACCGATAAACTCATCTTT.

The assigned J gene is TRDJ2, but the V gene is uncalled; the table's D call, TRDD3, has no DNA check behind it. The length of the CDR3 is 18 residues. This CDR3 reads CACGPLILGDTPTAQLFF. In DNA form, the CDR3 reads TGTGCCTGTGGGCCTCTAATACTGGGGGATACCCCGACAGCACAACTCTTCTTT.

This clone was picked up a small number of times. Germline and junction disagree at one end, which may indicate a read error. Other DNA sequences of this sample code for an identical CDR3. This chain uses TRDV2 with TRDJ1, with TRDD3 matching over 8 bases. CDR1 and CDR2 (germline): GEAIGNYY, EKD. The CDR3 length is 15 residues. The CDR3 reads CACDPVGDRADKLIF. In nucleotides, the CDR3 is TGTGCCTGTGACCCGGTGGGGGATCGGGCCGATAAACTTATCTTT.

This clone was detected a few times. The chain combines TRDV2 with TRDJ1, with TRDD3 identical over 9 bases. The CDR3 extends over 16 amino acids. Germline trimming cut 2 bases from V and 7 bases from J; bases unmatched to any gene: 13. CDR1 is GEAIGNYY, CDR2 EKD, per germline. CDR3 nucleotide sequence: TGTGCCTGTGACAAACTGGGGGACTACGACCGAGGTAAACTCATCTTT. Its protein is CACDKLGDYDRGKLIF.

This sequence joins TRDV2 and TRDJ3; 9 bases match TRDD3. This CDR3 spans 20 amino acids. Unmatched junction bases numbered 9, after V lost 1 base and J lost 0 bases. The germline CDR1 and CDR2 sequences are GEAIGNYY and EKD. CDR3 nucleotides: TGTGCCTGTGACACTCCTACTGGGGGACCGAGCTCCTGGGACACCCGACAGATGTTTTTC. Translation gives CACDTPTGGPSSWDTRQMFF.

This clone was observed once. The chain recombines TRDV2 with TRDJ2, with 9 bases fitting TRDD3. TCRdb records no J gene; here it was assigned by comparing the DNA to germline. V trimming: 3 bases; J trimming: 6 bases; junction bases outside the gene matches: 22. This CDR3 region has 20 residues. Germline V CDR1 and CDR2: GEAIGNYY, EKD. As DNA, the CDR3 is TGTGCCTGTGACTCCCTGACGTTGGCGGCGGGGGATACTCCTTCAGCACAACTCTTCTTT. Amino acid sequence: CACDSLTLAAGDTPSAQLFF.

V usage is TRDV2 and J usage is TRDJ1; 8 bases map to TRDD3. This CDR3 region has 17 residues. CDR1 GEAIGNYY and CDR2 EKD come from the germline V gene. Unmatched junction bases numbered 15, after V lost 3 bases and J lost 4 bases. CDR3: CACDGLELGVKGDKLIF. The CDR3 DNA sequence: TGTGCCTGTGACGGCCTAGAACTGGGGGTCAAAGGCGATAAACTCATCTTT.

Although no V gene was called, TRDJ1 is the J gene; the D call in the table, TRDD3, was not verified against the DNA. The CDR3 runs 18 residues. The CDR3 loop reads CACDSLGGGPSLGQKLIF. The CDR3 DNA reads TGTGCCTGTGACTCCCTTGGTGGGGGCCCCTCATTGGGTCAGAAACTCATCTTT.

Notes on this clone: The same CDR3 is also encoded by other DNA sequences in this sample. The chain carries TRDV2 and TRDJ1; 10 bases agree with TRDD3. Per the germline V gene, CDR1 is GEAIGNYY and CDR2 is EKD. The ends lost 0 bases at V and 0 bases at J; junction bases unmatched: 6. The CDR3 covers 17 residues. This chain's CDR3 is CACDTVGGYAYTDKLIF. The CDR3 DNA reads as TGTGCCTGTGACACCGTGGGGGGATACGCGTACACCGATAAACTCATCTTT.

The chain combines TRDV2 with TRDJ3; D remains unclear. The CDR3 contains 18 residues. Germline assignment: CDR1 GEAIGNYY and CDR2 EKD. Trimming took 0 bases from V and 0 from J, leaving 11 bases between them. CDR3 amino acids: CACDTGSTSSWDTRQMFF. The DNA of the CDR3 is TGTGCCTGTGACACCGGATCTACCAGCTCCTGGGACACCCGACAGATGTTTTTC.

The chain employs TRDV2 and TRDJ3; 8 nucleotides line up with TRDD3. TCRdb supplies no J gene; here it was assigned by aligning the nucleotide sequence to germline. Germline V gene lookup returns CDR1 GEAIGNYY and CDR2 EKD. The CDR3 has 18 residues. The V and J ends lost 3 bases and 2 bases, in that order; junction bases with no gene match: 8. CDR3 bases: TGTGCCTGTGACGCTGTGCTGGGGGACGCCTGGGACACCCGACAGATGTTTTTC. Its protein product is CACDAVLGDAWDTRQMFF.

DNA for the CDR3: TGTGCCTGTGACGGACTGGGGGATTGGTCATCTTTGACAGCACAACTCTTCTTT. Its protein product is CACDGLGDWSSLTAQLFF. The V gene remains uncalled, whereas the J gene is TRDJ2; TRDD3 was called by the table and not checked on the DNA. CDR3 length: 18 residues.

The J gene call is TRDJ1, but no V gene call exists; the table assigns TRDD3, which was not confirmed against the DNA. This CDR3 has 17 residues. CDR3 amino acids: CACDPLGDTAYTDKLIF. CDR3 bases: TGTGCCTGTGACCCGTTGGGGGATACAGCGTACACCGATAAACTCATCTTT.

This clone was seen a handful of times. The CDR3 nucleotides read TGTGCCTGTGACCCTCTTCGGAATGACTGGGGGAAGTACACCGATAAACTCATCTTT. Residues: CACDPLRNDWGKYTDKLIF. The rearrangement uses TRDV2 and TRDJ1; TRDD3 aligns across 9 bases. The CDR3 covers 19 residues. Trimming at V came to 3 bases and at J to 0 bases, leaving 16 bases not matched to a gene. Germline CDR1 and CDR2: GEAIGNYY and EKD.

A word on this clone: The same CDR3 also results from other DNA sequences found in this sample. The J gene is TRDJ1, the V gene TRDV2; D perhaps matches TRDD3 (5 bases). The CDR3 contains 14 residues. Trimming left V 3 bases short and J 1 base short, with 11 bases between. From germline, CDR1 is GEAIGNYY and CDR2 EKD. The CDR3 loop is CACDSVLVTDKLIF. CDR3 in DNA: TGTGCCTGTGACTCCGTACTGGTCACCGATAAACTCATCTTT.

This clone is labeled as medium-sized. The CDR3 spells CACDSLGDGETAQLFF. CDR3 DNA: TGTGCCTGTGACTCCCTGGGGGATGGGGAGACAGCACAACTCTTCTTT. V usage is TRDV2 and J usage is TRDJ2; the match to TRDD3 covers 9 bases. Germline trimming cut 3 bases from V and 4 bases from J; bases unmatched to any gene: 8. This CDR3 has 16 amino acids. Germline values: CDR1 GEAIGNYY, CDR2 EKD.

This clone was seen more than once but under ten times. The chain couples TRDV2 to TRDJ1; 12 bases match TRDD3. This CDR3 has 22 residues. Germline-derived CDR1 and CDR2 are GEAIGNYY and EKD. The trim removed 0 bases at V and 4 bases at J, leaving 23 bases unmatched. The CDR3 bases are TGTGCCTGTGACACCCTTTACTCCTCGCCCACTGGGGGATACAAAGATTTCGATAAACTCATCTTT. Translated: CACDTLYSSPTGGYKDFDKLIF.

The V and J genes are TRDV2 and TRDJ1; weak D call: TRDD3 (6 bases). V was cut by 3 bases and J by 0 bases, with 31 bases left in between. The V gene's germline CDR1 is GEAIGNYY and CDR2 EKD. The CDR3 is 21 amino acids. The CDR3 protein is CACDSVRDGDRRRRNTDKLIF. Written as DNA, the CDR3 is TGTGCCTGTGACTCGGTGAGGGATGGGGATCGCCGGCGCCGGAACACCGATAAACTCATCTTT.

This clone was counted a few times. This rearrangement joins TRDV2 to TRDJ1; D not certain. The CDR3 spans 21 residues. Trimming left V 4 bases short and J 0 bases short, with 32 bases between. CDR1 is GEAIGNYY and CDR2 is EKD in the germline V gene. CDR3 loop: CACDPVLTNLGFNLDTDKLIF. For the CDR3, the DNA is TGTGCCTGTGATCCTGTACTGACCAACCTTGGGTTTAACCTGGACACCGATAAACTCATCTTT.

This clone was counted only a few times. V usage is TRDV2 and J usage is TRDJ1; 10 bases map to TRDD3. The CDR3 runs to 15 residues. V dropped 3 bases and J dropped 4; count of bases not matched to a gene: 7. The germline CDR1 and CDR2 sequences are GEAIGNYY and EKD. Here the CDR3 DNA reads TGTGCCTGTGACGCTTGGGGGATACAACGCGATAAACTCATCTTT. It is translated as CACDAWGIQRDKLIF.

The rearrangement links TRDV2 to TRDJ1; 8 nucleotides agree with TRDD3. The CDR3 covers 17 residues. Germline CDR1 and CDR2: GEAIGNYY and EKD. V trimming: 0 bases; J trimming: 1 base; junction bases outside the gene matches: 9. CDR3 sequence: CACDTLTGGSPTDKLIF. CDR3 nucleotides: TGTGCCTGTGACACCCTTACTGGGGGTTCGCCCACCGATAAACTCATCTTT.

The chain combines TRDV2 with TRDJ1; D gene ambiguous. The length of the CDR3 is 14 residues. The germline V gene has CDR1 GEAIGNYY and CDR2 EKD. Between the trimmed V and J ends, which lost 2 bases and 1 base, there was a span of 10 bases. The CDR3 sequence is CACDMLRATDKLIF. The CDR3 nucleotides are TGTGCCTGTGACATGCTAAGAGCCACCGATAAACTCATCTTT.

To note about this clone: This sample includes further DNA sequences coding for the same CDR3. V is TRDV2 and J is TRDJ1, with D tentatively TRDD3 (6 bases). Trimming stripped 0 bases from V and 0 bases from J, with 13 bases between. This CDR3 spans 16 amino acids. Germline V gives CDR1 GEAIGNYY, CDR2 EKD. DNA of the CDR3: TGTGCCTGTGACACCGTGGGGGGCCCGTACACCGATAAACTCATCTTT. It specifies CACDTVGGPYTDKLIF.